Listed below are T cell receptor beta chains from one sample, sequenced in a study of CD8+ T cells in alopecia areata. Using immunoSEQ multiplex PCR, the repertoire was profiled, and TCRdb retains in-frame clones only, with some absent. The profile shows fewer than 350,000 clones, roughly 60% of them singletons. The specimen was CD4+ T cells sorted from blood, collected at week 24, from a patient treated with tofacitinib. These receptors originate from a human donor with alopecia areata. CDR3s include the opening cysteine and the closing phenylalanine or tryptophan. Fields, in order: V gene, D gene, J gene, clone size, CDR3 protein, CDR3 DNA. A D gene is named only where the DNA matches it firmly. Not all rows give a size; the values are once, few, many and, for expanded clones, a class.

v_call: TRBV19
d_call: NA
j_call: TRBJ1-5
clone_size: NA
cdr3_aa: CASSIGQGIGNTQPQHF
cdr3_nt: TGTGCCAGTAGTATAGGGCAGGGAATAGGGAACACTCAGCCCCAGCATTTT

v_call: TRBV7-2
d_call: NA
j_call: TRBJ1-5
clone_size: NA
cdr3_aa: CASSLQGNQPQHF
cdr3_nt: TGTGCCAGCAGCTTACAGGGCAATCAGCCCCAGCATTTT

v_call: TRBV7-8
d_call: NA
j_call: TRBJ2-6
clone_size: few
cdr3_aa: CASSLRHAVGANVLTF
cdr3_nt: TGTGCCAGCAGCTTACGTCATGCGGTTGGGGCCAACGTCCTGACTTTC

v_call: TRBV11-2
d_call: NA
j_call: TRBJ2-3
clone_size: NA
cdr3_aa: CASTLGGTDTQYF
cdr3_nt: TGTGCCAGCACTCTAGGGGGGACAGATACGCAGTATTTT

v_call: TRBV6-6
d_call: NA
j_call: TRBJ1-5
clone_size: NA
cdr3_aa: CASSPSKNQPQHF
cdr3_nt: TGTGCCAGCAGTCCGTCCAAAAATCAGCCCCAGCATTTT

v_call: TRBV30
d_call: TRBD2
j_call: TRBJ2-5
clone_size: NA
cdr3_aa: CAWAGVQETQYF
cdr3_nt: TGTGCCTGGGCGGGGGTCCAAGAGACCCAGTACTTC

v_call: TRBV30
d_call: NA
j_call: TRBJ2-1
clone_size: NA
cdr3_aa: CAWSRQWEQFF
cdr3_nt: TGTGCCTGGAGTCGGCAGTGGGAGCAGTTCTTC

v_call: TRBV5-1
d_call: NA
j_call: TRBJ2-2
clone_size: NA
cdr3_aa: CASTQAEGTGELFF
cdr3_nt: TGCGCCAGTACTCAAGCGGAGGGCACCGGGGAGCTGTTTTTT

v_call: TRBV5-4
d_call: NA
j_call: TRBJ2-7
clone_size: few
cdr3_aa: CASSPEPDLYEQYF
cdr3_nt: TGTGCCAGCAGCCCAGAACCAGATCTCTACGAGCAGTACTTC

v_call: TRBV4-1
d_call: NA
j_call: TRBJ2-2
clone_size: NA
cdr3_aa: CASSLGQAGAGELFF
cdr3_nt: TGCGCCAGCAGCCTGGGTCAAGCCGGGGCCGGGGAGCTGTTTTTT

v_call: TRBV7-2
d_call: NA
j_call: TRBJ1-4
clone_size: few
cdr3_aa: CASSFTGETNEKLFF
cdr3_nt: TGTGCCAGCAGCTTTACGGGGGAAACTAATGAAAAACTGTTTTTT

v_call: TRBV30
d_call: TRBD2
j_call: TRBJ2-1
clone_size: NA
cdr3_aa: CAWSRTFGGAYNEQFF
cdr3_nt: TGTGCCTGGAGTCGCACATTCGGGGGGGCTTACAATGAGCAGTTCTTC

v_call: TRBV19
d_call: TRBD2
j_call: TRBJ2-1
clone_size: few
cdr3_aa: CASSSGTTDNEQFF
cdr3_nt: TGTGCCAGTAGTTCCGGGACTACCGACAATGAGCAGTTCTTC

v_call: TRBV23-1
d_call: NA
j_call: TRBJ1-3
clone_size: few
cdr3_aa: CASSQSVRTIYF
cdr3_nt: TGCGCCAGCAGTCAATCCGTGCGGACCATATATTTT